Each of the 9 T cell receptor beta chains below was sequenced from the same sample in a study of CD8+CD57+ T cells in acquired aplastic anemia. Using genomic DNA as the template, TCR beta VDJ and CDR3 profiling was carried out. TCRdb passed the reads through MiXCR, listing each CDR3 protein once. The sample records about 160,000 distinct CDR3 sequences, about 50% being singletons. Patients selected for sequencing had displayed CD8+CD57+ cell expansion by flow cytometry. The sample was sorted CD4+, CD8+, or CD8+CD57+ T cells (not recorded which) from PBMCs. The receptor set was obtained from a human donor with aplastic anemia.

The rearrangement joins TRBV7-2 to TRBJ1-5; D remains ambiguous. V was clipped by 0 bases and J by 6 bases, with 12 bases between them. Per the germline V gene, CDR1 is SGHTA and CDR2 is FQGNSA. The CDR3 is 15 amino acids. The CDR3 DNA follows: TGTGCCAGCAGCTTAGCGGCAGGCGGGAGTCAGCCCCAGCATTTT. Translation gives CASSLAAGGSQPQHF. Drawing the rest from reference TRBV7-2 and TRBJ1-5, the complete variable domain is GAGVSQSPSNKVTEKGKDVELRCDPISGHTALYWYRQSLGQGLEFLIYFQGNSAPDKSGLPSDRFSAERTGGSVSTLTIQRTQQEDSAVYLCASSLAAGGSQPQHFGDGTRLSIL.

The chain recombines TRBV7-2 with TRBJ2-1, with a possible D match to TRBD2 (6 bases). Germline V gene sequence: CDR1 SGHTA, CDR2 FQGNSA. V was trimmed by 6 bases and J by 4 bases, leaving 10 bases between them. The CDR3 length is 13 residues. The CDR3 coding sequence is TGTGCCAGCAGTTTTGCGGGGTACAATGAGCAGTTCTTC. Its translation is CASSFAGYNEQFF.

The chain recombines TRBV20-1 with TRBJ2-1; 12 nucleotides align to TRBD2. Trimming at V came to 6 bases and at J to 1 base, leaving 10 bases not matched to a gene. This CDR3 spans 17 amino acids. CDR1 DFQATT and CDR2 SNEGSKA come from the germline V gene (reference sequence). The CDR3 is CSAGIRLAGESYNEQFF. CDR3 bases: TGCAGTGCCGGAATCAGACTAGCGGGAGAGTCCTACAATGAGCAGTTCTTC.

This clonotype came up many times. CDR3 protein: CASSVGLNTGELFF. The DNA for the CDR3 is TGTGCCAGCAGCGTAGGGCTGAACACCGGGGAGCTGTTTTTT. V is TRBV9 and J is TRBJ2-2, with D hard to call. Deletions cut 0 bases from V and 1 base from J, with 4 bases between. The CDR3 is made up of 14 amino acids. Germline loops: CDR1 SGDLS, CDR2 YYNGEE.

This clonotype was seen at least ten times. The gene calls are TRBV5-1 and TRBJ1-5, with a tentative D call TRBD1 (5 bases). Trimming shortened V by 0 bases and J by 3 bases, and 10 bases separated the two germline ends. This CDR3 is 15 amino acids long. From germline, CDR1 is SGHRS and CDR2 YFSETQ. The CDR3 DNA sequence: TGCGCCAGCAGCTTGGTGTCGGGGGTCAATCAGCCCCAGCATTTT. The encoded protein is CASSLVSGVNQPQHF.

There are many counts of this clonotype. V gene TRBV5-6 combines with J gene TRBJ2-7; 10 bases match TRBD1. CDR3 size: 16 residues. With 3 bases clipped from V and 6 bases from J, the junction kept 12 bases outside the gene matches. Germline V gene sequence: CDR1 SGHDT, CDR2 YYEEEE. DNA of the CDR3: TGTGCCAGCAGCTCACTCCCGGGACAGGGGAGAAGCGAGCAGTACTTC. Translation gives CASSSLPGQGRSEQYF.

This clonotype was recorded a few times. This rearrangement joins TRBV27 to TRBJ2-7, with 8 bases that match TRBD1. V trimming: 4 bases; J trimming: 9 bases; junction bases outside the gene matches: 17. CDR3 length: 16 residues. From germline, CDR1 is MNHEY and CDR2 SMNVEV (reference sequence). DNA of the CDR3: TGTGCCAGCAGTTACATCCCCGGGACAGGCCGTTATCGGCAGTACTTC. It encodes CASSYIPGTGRYRQYF.

This clonotype has a count of ten or more. The gene calls are TRBV12-3 or TRBV12-4 and TRBJ2-7; D not resolved. The V and J ends lost 8 bases and 5 bases respectively, with 13 bases between them. This CDR3 is built from 12 residues. The CDR3 sequence: CASSQGVDEQYF. CDR3 DNA sequence: TGTGCCAGCTCACAAGGCGTCGACGAGCAGTACTTC.

The chain joins TRBV5-1 to TRBJ2-7; a possible D gene is TRBD1 (6 bases). Trimming removed 0 bases at V and 1 base at J, with 11 bases between. Per the germline V gene, CDR1 is SGHRS and CDR2 is YFSETQ. This CDR3 is 15 amino acids long. Here the CDR3 reads CASSLDRAPSYEQYF. CDR3 coding DNA: TGCGCCAGCAGCTTGGACAGGGCCCCTTCCTACGAGCAGTACTTC.